The T cell receptor beta chain described here comes from a study of cytomegalovirus exposure and HLA in healthy donors. Notes on the study in general: CMV antigen specificity was confirmed in vitro for a few CMV-associated chains. There were about 160 TCR beta chains listed as cytomegalovirus-associated.

60 Vbeta and 13 Jbeta primers were used in PCR. Original data processing: Unique TCR beta chains numbered about 80 million in a later analysis, with around 10 million shared. Here immunoSEQ multiplex PCR was the method, and the copy in TCRdb shows in-frame clones only, minus some. The V and J calls and the clone size are those of that table, but D and trimming were determined from the DNA. This sample has approximately 180,000 clones, with over 75% found just once. The CDR3 runs to 16 residues. Germline V CDR1 and CDR2: MNHEY, SMNVEV (reference sequence). V was clipped by 5 bases and J by 10 bases; unmatched bases: 10. About this clone itself: Its antigen is unknown.

This sequence originates from a girl under two years old in good health and CMV-seronegative. The gene calls are TRBV27 and TRBJ2-1; 14 bases are shared with TRBD2. The sample comprised PBMCs. CDR3 residues: CASSILGTSGSDEQFF. Written as DNA, the CDR3 is TGTGCCAGCAGTATCCTGGGGACTAGCGGGAGTGACGAGCAGTTCTTC.